The text below deals with one TCR beta chain. The table came from immunoSEQ multiplex PCR; TCRdb's copy has only in-frame clones and leaves some out. Here the sample spans about 300,000 clones, approximately 90% being singletons. Between the trimmed V and J ends, which lost 5 bases and 4 bases, there was a span of 17 bases. This CDR3 comprises 15 residues. The germline V gene has CDR1 LNHDA and CDR2 SQIVND (reference sequence). This record belongs to a study of blood T cell repertoires in COVID-19. Study information: Nucleic acid was either cDNA or gDNA, and it came from T cells, B-cell-depleted T cells, or PBMCs.

Seattle enrolled patients during active infection and tracked them longitudinally. The TCR sequence derives from a woman aged 45-59 years with COVID-19, enrolled during active disease. The sample was peripheral blood. The chain has TRBV19 and TRBJ1-1; TRBD1 is a possible D gene (6 bases). The DNA of the CDR3 is TGTGCCAGTAGTGCGGGCCTGGGAGGGGGCACTGAAGCTTTCTTT. It yields the protein CASSAGLGGGTEAFF. Variable domain in full (rest from reference TRBV19 and TRBJ1-1): DGGITQSPKYLFRKEGQNVTLSCEQNLNHDAMYWYRQDPGQGLRLIYYSQIVNDFQKGDIAEGYSVSREKKESFPLTVTSAQKNPTAFYLCASSAGLGGGTEAFFGQGTRLTVV.